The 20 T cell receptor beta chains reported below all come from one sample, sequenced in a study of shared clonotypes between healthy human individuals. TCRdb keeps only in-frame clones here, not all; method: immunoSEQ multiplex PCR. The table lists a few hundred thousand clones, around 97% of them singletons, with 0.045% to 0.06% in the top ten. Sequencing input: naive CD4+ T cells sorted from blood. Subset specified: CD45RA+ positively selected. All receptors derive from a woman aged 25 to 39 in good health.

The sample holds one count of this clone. CDR3 DNA sequence: TGTGCCAGCAGTGAATCGAGTTACGAGCAGTACTTC. This encodes CASSESSYEQYF. The J gene is TRBJ2-7, the V gene TRBV25-1; D is undetermined. Between the trimmed V and J ends, which lost 1 base and 4 bases, there was a span of 5 bases. Germline-derived CDR1 and CDR2 are MGHDK and SYGVNS. This CDR3 is built from 12 residues.

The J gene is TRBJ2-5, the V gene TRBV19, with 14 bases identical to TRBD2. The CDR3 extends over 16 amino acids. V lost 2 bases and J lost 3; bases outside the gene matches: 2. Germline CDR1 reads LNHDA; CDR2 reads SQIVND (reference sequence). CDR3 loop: CASSIRTSGRKETQYF. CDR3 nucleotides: TGTGCCAGTAGTATACGGACTAGCGGGAGGAAAGAGACCCAGTACTTC.

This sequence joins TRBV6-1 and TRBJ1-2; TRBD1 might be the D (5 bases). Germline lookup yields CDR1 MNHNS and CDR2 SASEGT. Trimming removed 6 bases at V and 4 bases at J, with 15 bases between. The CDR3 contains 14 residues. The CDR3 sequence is CASRAPGRLYGYTF. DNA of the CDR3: TGTGCCAGCAGAGCTCCGGGACGGCTCTATGGCTACACCTTC.

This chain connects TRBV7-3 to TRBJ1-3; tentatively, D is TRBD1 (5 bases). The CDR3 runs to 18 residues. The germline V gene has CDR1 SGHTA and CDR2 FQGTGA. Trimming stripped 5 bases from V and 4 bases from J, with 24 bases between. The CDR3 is CASSRAGWHKPSGNTIYF. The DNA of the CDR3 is TGTGCCAGCAGCCGAGCAGGGTGGCACAAACCGAGCGGAAACACCATATATTTT.

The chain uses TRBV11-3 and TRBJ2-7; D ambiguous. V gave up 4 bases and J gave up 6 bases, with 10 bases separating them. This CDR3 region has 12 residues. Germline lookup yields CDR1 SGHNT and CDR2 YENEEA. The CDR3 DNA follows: TGTGCCAGCAGCTCTCAAATGGGCGAGCAGTACTTC. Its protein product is CASSSQMGEQYF. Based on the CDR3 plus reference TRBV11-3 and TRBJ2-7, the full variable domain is EAGVVQSPRYKIIEKKQPVAFWCNPISGHNTLYWYLQNLGQGPELLIRYENEEAVDDSQLPKDRFSAERLKGVDSTLKIQPAELGDSAVYLCASSSQMGEQYFGPGTRLTVT.

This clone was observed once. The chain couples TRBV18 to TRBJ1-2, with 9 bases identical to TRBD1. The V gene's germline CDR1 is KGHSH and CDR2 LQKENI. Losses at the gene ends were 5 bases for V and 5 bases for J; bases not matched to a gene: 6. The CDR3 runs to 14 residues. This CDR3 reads CASSSLDRGYGYTF. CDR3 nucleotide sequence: TGTGCCAGCTCATCGTTGGACAGGGGTTATGGCTACACCTTC.

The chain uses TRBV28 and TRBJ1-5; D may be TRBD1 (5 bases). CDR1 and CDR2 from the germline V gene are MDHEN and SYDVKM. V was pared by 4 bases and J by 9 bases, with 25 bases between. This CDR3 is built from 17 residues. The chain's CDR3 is CASSSPAGTASKVPQHF. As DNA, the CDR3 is TGTGCCAGCAGTTCCCCAGCCGGGACGGCTTCCAAGGTGCCCCAGCATTTT.

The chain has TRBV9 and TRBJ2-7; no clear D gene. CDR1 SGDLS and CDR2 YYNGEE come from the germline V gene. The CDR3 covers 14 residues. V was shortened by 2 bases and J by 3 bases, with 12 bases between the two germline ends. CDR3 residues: CASSVGYRSYEQYF. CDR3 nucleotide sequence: TGTGCCAGCAGCGTGGGGTATCGCAGCTACGAGCAGTACTTC.

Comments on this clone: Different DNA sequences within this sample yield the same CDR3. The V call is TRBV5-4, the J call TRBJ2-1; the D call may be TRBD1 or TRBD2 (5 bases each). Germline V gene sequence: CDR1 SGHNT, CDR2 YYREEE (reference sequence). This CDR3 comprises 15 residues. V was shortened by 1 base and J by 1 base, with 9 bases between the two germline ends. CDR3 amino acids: CASSLMWGSYNEQFF. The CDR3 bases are TGTGCCAGCAGCTTGATGTGGGGGTCCTACAATGAGCAGTTCTTC.

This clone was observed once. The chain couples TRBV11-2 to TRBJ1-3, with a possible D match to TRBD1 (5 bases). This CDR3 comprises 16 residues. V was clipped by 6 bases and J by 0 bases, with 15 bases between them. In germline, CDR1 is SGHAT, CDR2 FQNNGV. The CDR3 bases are TGTGCCAGCAGTCCAATCAGACAGCGCTCTGGAAACACCATATATTTT. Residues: CASSPIRQRSGNTIYF.

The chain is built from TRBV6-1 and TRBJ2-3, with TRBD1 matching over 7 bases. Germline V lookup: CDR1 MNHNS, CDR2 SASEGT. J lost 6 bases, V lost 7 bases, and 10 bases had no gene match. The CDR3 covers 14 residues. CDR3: CASTWGQSADTQYF. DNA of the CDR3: TGTGCCAGCACCTGGGGACAGAGCGCTGATACGCAGTATTTT.

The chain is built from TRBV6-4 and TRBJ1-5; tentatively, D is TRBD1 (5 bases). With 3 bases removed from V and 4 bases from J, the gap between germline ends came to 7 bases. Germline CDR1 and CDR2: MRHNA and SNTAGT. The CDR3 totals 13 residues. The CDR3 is CASSEEGNQPQHF. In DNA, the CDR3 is TGTGCCAGCAGTGAGGAGGGGAATCAGCCCCAGCATTTT.

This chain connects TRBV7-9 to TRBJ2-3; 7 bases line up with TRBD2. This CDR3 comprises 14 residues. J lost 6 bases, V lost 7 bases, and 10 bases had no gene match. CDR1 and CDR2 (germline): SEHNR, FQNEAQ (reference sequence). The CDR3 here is CASTLGGRADTQYF. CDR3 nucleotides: TGTGCCAGCACCTTGGGTGGGAGGGCTGATACGCAGTATTTT. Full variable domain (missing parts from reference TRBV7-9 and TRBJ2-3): DTGVSQNPRHKITKRGQNVTFRCDPISEHNRLYWYRQTLGQGPEFLTYFQNEAQLEKSRLLSDRFSAERPKGSFSTLEIQRTEQGDSAMYLCASTLGGRADTQYFGPGTRLTVL.

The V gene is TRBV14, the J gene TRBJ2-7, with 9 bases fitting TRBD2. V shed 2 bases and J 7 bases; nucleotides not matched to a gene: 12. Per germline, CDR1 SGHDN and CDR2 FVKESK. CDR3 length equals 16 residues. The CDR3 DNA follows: TGTGCCAGCAGCCAACCTCGGCTAGCGGGACGTCGGGAGCAGTACTTC. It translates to CASSQPRLAGRREQYF.

CDR3 protein: CASSPGDSREAFF. The DNA of the CDR3 is TGTGCCAGCTCACCAGGGGACAGTCGTGAAGCTTTCTTT. The V call is TRBV18, the J call TRBJ1-1; 7 bases are a match to TRBD1. Germline loops: CDR1 KGHSH, CDR2 LQKENI. There are 13 residues in the CDR3. With V trimmed by 2 bases and J by 7 bases, 4 bases remained unmatched.

The CDR3 is CASSAGLAVYNEQFF. The CDR3 DNA sequence: TGTGCCAGCAGCGCAGGACTAGCCGTGTACAATGAGCAGTTCTTC. The chain carries TRBV9 and TRBJ2-1, with 8 bases lining up with TRBD2. The CDR3 length is 15 residues. Germline assignment: CDR1 SGDLS and CDR2 YYNGEE. V was pared by 3 bases and J by 4 bases, with 6 bases of the junction left unmatched. Full variable domain (outside the CDR3, taken from reference TRBV9 and TRBJ2-1): DSGVTQTPKHLITATGQRVTLRCSPRSGDLSVYWYQQSLDQGLQFLIQYYNGEERAKGNILERFSAQQFPDLHSELNLSSLELGDSALYFCASSAGLAVYNEQFFGPGTRLTVL.

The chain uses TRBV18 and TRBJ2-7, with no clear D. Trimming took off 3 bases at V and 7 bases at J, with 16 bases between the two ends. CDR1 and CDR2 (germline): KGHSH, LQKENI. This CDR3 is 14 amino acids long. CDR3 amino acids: CASSPPSNPREQYF. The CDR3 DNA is TGTGCCAGCTCACCTCCGTCCAACCCTAGAGAGCAGTACTTC.

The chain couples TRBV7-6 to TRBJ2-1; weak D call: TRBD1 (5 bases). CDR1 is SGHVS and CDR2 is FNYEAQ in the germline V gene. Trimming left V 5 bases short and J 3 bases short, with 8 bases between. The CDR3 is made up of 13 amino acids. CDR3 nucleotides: TGTGCCAGCAGCCCCCAGGGCTACAATGAGCAGTTCTTC. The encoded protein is CASSPQGYNEQFF.

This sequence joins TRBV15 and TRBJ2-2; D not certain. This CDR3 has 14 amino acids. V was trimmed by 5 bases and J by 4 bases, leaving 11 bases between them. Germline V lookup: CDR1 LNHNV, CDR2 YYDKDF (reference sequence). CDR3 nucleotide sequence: TGTGCCACCAGCGCCCGCCGGTTCACCGGGGAGCTGTTTTTT. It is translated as CATSARRFTGELFF.

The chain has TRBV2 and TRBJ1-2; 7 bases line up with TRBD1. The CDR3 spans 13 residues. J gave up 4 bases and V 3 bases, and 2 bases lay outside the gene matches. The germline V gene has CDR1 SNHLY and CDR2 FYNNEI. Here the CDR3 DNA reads TGTGCCAGCAGTGAGCGGGACAGCTATGGCTACACCTTC. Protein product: CASSERDSYGYTF.